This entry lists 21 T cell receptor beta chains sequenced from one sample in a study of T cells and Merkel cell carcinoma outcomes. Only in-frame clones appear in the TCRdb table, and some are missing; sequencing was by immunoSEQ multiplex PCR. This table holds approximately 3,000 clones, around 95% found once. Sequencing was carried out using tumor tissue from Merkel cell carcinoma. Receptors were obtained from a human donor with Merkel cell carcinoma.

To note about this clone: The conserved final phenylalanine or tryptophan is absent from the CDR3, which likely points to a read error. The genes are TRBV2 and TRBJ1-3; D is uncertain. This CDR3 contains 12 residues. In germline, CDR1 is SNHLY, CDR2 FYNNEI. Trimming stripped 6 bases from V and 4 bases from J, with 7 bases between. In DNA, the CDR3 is TGTGCCAGCAGCTACACAGGAAACACCATATATGTT. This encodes CASSYTGNTIYV.

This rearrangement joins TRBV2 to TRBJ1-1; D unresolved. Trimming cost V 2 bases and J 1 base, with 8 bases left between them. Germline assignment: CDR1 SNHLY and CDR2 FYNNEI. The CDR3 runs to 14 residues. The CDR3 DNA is TGTGCCAGCAGTGAACGCATGGGGAACACTGAAGCTTTCTTT. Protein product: CASSERMGNTEAFF.

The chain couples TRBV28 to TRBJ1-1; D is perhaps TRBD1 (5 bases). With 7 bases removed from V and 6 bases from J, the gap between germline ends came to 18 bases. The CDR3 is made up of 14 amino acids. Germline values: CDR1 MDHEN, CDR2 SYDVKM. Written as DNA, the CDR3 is TGTGCCAGCACGAACCAGGGTATTGGGGCTGAAGCTTTCTTT. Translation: CASTNQGIGAEAFF.

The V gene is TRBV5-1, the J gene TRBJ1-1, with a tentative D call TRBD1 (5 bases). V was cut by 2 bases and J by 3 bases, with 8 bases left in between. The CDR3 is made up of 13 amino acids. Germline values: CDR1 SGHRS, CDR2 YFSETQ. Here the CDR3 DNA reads TGCGCCAGCAGCTTCTCGGGGGACACTGAAGCTTTCTTT. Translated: CASSFSGDTEAFF.

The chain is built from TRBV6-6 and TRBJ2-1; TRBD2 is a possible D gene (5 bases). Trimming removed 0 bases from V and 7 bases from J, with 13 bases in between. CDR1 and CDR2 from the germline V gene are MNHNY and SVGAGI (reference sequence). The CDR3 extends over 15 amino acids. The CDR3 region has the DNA TGTGCCAGCAGTTACTCGAGCCTACCGGGGAATGAGCAGTTCTTC. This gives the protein CASSYSSLPGNEQFF.

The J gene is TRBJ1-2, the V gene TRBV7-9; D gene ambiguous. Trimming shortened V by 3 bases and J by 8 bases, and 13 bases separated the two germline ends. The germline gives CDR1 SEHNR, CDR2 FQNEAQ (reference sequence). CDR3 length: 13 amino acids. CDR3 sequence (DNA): TGTGCCAGCAGCTTTGCGCCACAGAGCGGCTACACCTTC. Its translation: CASSFAPQSGYTF. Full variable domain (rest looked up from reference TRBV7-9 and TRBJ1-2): DTGVSQNPRHKITKRGQNVTFRCDPISEHNRLYWYRQTLGQGPEFLTYFQNEAQLEKSRLLSDRFSAERPKGSFSTLEIQRTEQGDSAMYLCASSFAPQSGYTFGSGTRLTVV.

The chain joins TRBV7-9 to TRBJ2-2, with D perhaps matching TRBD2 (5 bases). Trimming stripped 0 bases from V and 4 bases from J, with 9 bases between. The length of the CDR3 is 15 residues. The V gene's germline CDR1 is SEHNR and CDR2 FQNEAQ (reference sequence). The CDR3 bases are TGTGCCAGCAGCTTAGCGCTACGGGGCACCGGGGAGCTGTTTTTT. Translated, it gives CASSLALRGTGELFF.

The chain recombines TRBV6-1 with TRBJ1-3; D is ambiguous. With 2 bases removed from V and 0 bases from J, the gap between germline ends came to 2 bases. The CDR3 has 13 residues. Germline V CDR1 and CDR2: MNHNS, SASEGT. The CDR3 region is CASSEHSGNTIYF. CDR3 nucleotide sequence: TGTGCCAGCAGTGAACACTCTGGAAACACCATATATTTT.

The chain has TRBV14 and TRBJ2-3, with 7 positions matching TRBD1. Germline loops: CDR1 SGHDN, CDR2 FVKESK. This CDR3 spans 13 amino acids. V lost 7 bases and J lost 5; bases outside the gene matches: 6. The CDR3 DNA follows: TGTGCCAGCAACAAGGGGGCCGGAGATACGCAGTATTTT. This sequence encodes CASNKGAGDTQYF.

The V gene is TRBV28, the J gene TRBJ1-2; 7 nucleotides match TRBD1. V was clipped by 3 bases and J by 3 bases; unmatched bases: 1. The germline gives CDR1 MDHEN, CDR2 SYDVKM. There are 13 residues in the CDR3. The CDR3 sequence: CASSLGQYYGYTF. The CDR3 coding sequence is TGTGCCAGCAGTTTGGGACAGTACTATGGCTACACCTTC.

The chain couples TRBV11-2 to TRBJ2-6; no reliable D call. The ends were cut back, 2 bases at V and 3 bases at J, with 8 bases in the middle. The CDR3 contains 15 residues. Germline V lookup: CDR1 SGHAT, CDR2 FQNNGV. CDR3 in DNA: TGTGCCAGCAGCTTACAGAGTTATGGGGCCAACGTCCTGACTTTC. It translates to CASSLQSYGANVLTF.

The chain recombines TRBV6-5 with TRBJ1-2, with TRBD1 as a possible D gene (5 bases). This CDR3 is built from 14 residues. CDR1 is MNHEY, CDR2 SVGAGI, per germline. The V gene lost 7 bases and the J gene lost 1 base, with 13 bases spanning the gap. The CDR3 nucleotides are TGTGCCAGCACGAGACAGCGCTTTAACTATGGCTACACCTTC. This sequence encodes CASTRQRFNYGYTF.

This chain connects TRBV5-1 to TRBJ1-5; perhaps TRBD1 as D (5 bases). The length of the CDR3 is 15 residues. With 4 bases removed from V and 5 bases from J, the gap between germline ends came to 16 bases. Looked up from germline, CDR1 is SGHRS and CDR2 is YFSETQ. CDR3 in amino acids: CASSPGPGGDQPQHF. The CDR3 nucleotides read TGCGCCAGCAGCCCCGGACCGGGAGGGGATCAGCCCCAGCATTTT.

This CDR3 is CASSESAGGGQPQHF. For the CDR3, the DNA is TGTGCCAGCAGTGAATCAGCAGGGGGCGGTCAGCCCCAGCATTTT. J is TRBJ1-5 and V is TRBV25-1, with 8 bases matching TRBD1. Germline V lookup: CDR1 MGHDK, CDR2 SYGVNS. CDR3 length: 15 amino acids. V dropped 1 base and J dropped 6; count of bases not matched to a gene: 5.

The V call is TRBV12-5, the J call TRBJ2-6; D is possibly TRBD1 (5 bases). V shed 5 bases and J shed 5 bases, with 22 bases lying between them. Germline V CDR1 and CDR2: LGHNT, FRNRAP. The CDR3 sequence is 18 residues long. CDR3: CASGRIRAGQSRANVLTF. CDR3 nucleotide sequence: TGTGCTAGTGGTCGCATCCGTGCAGGACAAAGTCGGGCCAACGTCCTGACTTTC.

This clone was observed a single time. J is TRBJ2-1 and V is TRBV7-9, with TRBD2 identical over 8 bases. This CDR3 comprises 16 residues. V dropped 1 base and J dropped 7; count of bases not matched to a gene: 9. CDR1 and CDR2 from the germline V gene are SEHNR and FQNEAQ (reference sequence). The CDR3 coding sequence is TGTGCCAGCAGCTTAGACGGACTAGCAGGTCGTAATGAGCAGTTCTTC. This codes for CASSLDGLAGRNEQFF.

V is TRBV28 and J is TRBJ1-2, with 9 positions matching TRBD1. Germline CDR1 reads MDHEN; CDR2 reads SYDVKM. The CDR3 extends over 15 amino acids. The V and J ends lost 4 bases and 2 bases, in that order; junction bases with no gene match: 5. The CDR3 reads CASSSTGGVNYGYTF. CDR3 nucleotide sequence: TGTGCCAGCAGTTCGACAGGGGGGGTAAACTATGGCTACACCTTC.

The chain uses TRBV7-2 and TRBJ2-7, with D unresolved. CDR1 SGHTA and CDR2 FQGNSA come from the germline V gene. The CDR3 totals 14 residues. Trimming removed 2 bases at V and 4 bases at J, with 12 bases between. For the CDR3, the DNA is TGTGCCAGCAGCTTAACAAGGGTCGGTTACGAGCAGTACTTC. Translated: CASSLTRVGYEQYF. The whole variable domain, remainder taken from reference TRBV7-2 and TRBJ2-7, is GAGVSQSPSNKVTEKGKDVELRCDPISGHTALYWYRQSLGQGLEFLIYFQGNSAPDKSGLPSDRFSAERTGGSVSTLTIQRTQQEDSAVYLCASSLTRVGYEQYFGPGTRLTVT.

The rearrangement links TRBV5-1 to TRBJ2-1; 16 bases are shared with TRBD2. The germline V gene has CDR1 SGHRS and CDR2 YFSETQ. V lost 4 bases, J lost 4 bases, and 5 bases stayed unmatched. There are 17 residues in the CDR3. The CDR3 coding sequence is TGCGCCAGCAGCCCGGGACTAGCGGGAGGGCGATACAATGAGCAGTTCTTC. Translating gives CASSPGLAGGRYNEQFF.

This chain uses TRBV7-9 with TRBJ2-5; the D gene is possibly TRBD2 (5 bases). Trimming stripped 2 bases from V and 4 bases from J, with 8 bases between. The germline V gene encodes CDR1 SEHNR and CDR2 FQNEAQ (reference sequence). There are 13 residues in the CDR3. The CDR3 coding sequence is TGTGCCAGCAGCTTACGTGGGAGAGAGACCCAGTACTTC. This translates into CASSLRGRETQYF.

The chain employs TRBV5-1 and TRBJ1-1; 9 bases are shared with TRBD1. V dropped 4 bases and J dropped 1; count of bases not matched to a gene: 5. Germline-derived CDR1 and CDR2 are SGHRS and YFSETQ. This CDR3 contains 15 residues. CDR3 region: CASSKGQGRNTEAFF. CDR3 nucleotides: TGCGCCAGCAGCAAGGGACAGGGTAGGAACACTGAAGCTTTCTTT.